This entry lists 28 T cell receptor beta chains sequenced from one sample in a study of response to subunit inactivated influenza vaccine. TCRdb independently ran MiXCR on the RT-PCR reads; one entry per CDR3 protein. The sample yields 550,000 to 800,000 distinct CDR3 sequences, approximately 14% seen once. The sample here was PBMCs from blood, taken around 15 days before vaccination. Receptors originate from a man aged 50-60 years who received an inactivated influenza vaccine.

V and J are TRBV7-9 and TRBJ2-3, with D maybe TRBD2 (5 bases). The CDR3 has 13 amino acids. The V end lost 1 base, the J end lost 8 bases, and 10 bases lay between the germline ends. Germline V gives CDR1 SEHNR, CDR2 FQNEAQ (reference sequence). This chain's CDR3 is CASSLGESATQYF. DNA of the CDR3: TGTGCCAGCAGCTTAGGGGAGTCAGCTACGCAGTATTTT.

Regarding this clonotype: A single base separates this from a much larger clone, so it may be a read error. The CDR3 protein is CASSMTRTNTEAFF. As DNA, the CDR3 is TGTGCCAGCAGCATGACAAGGACGAACACTGAAGCTTTCTTT. This rearrangement joins TRBV12-3 or TRBV12-4 to TRBJ1-1; the D is unclear. The CDR3 loop spans 14 amino acids. With 6 bases removed from V and 1 base from J, the gap between germline ends came to 12 bases.

This chain uses TRBV7-9 with TRBJ2-7; TRBD1 or TRBD2 may be the D gene (5 bases each). The CDR3 consists of 15 residues. Trimming cost V 5 bases and J 4 bases, with 18 bases left between them. The germline V gene encodes CDR1 SEHNR and CDR2 FQNEAQ (reference sequence). The CDR3 DNA reads as TGTGCCAGCAGCCTATACGGGACGGTCTCATACGAGCAGTACTTC. It encodes CASSLYGTVSYEQYF.

This clonotype has a handful of counts. The rearrangement joins TRBV7-6 to TRBJ2-7, with D possibly matching TRBD2 (7 bases). Germline V gives CDR1 SGHVS, CDR2 FNYEAQ. Trimming removed 7 bases at V and 6 bases at J, with 31 bases between. The CDR3 is made up of 18 amino acids. The CDR3, as DNA: TGTGCCAGCAAGCGAAGTGAAGGGGGGGCCTCTGGATGGGGCGAGCAGTACTTC. This translates into CASKRSEGGASGWGEQYF.

The genes are TRBV4-2 and TRBJ2-3; 13 nucleotides agree with TRBD2. Germline V gene data show CDR1 as LGHNA and CDR2 as YNFKEQ. V was pared by 4 bases and J by 4 bases, with 5 bases of the junction left unmatched. CDR3 length: 16 residues. The CDR3 coding sequence is TGTGCCAGCAGCCGCAGACTAGCGGGGGGAGCAGATACGCAGTATTTT. This translates into CASSRRLAGGADTQYF.

The chain employs TRBV6-5 and TRBJ2-7, with 7 bases aligning to TRBD2. From germline, CDR1 is MNHEY and CDR2 SVGAGI. The CDR3 has 14 amino acids. The junction had 8 bases not matched to a gene; V was cut back by 3 bases and J by 6 bases. CDR3 nucleotides: TGTGCCAGCAGTTATGGCGGGAGCACCGGCGAGCAGTACTTC. Translating gives CASSYGGSTGEQYF.

The V call is TRBV5-1, the J call TRBJ2-5; the match to TRBD1 covers 9 bases. The CDR3 contains 14 residues. Germline CDR1 SGHRS, CDR2 YFSETQ. J gave up 7 bases and V 1 base, and 5 bases lay outside the gene matches. CDR3: CASSLQGTGTTQYF. The CDR3 bases are TGCGCCAGCAGCTTGCAGGGGACAGGGACGACCCAGTACTTC.

This clonotype was seen more than once but under ten times. This chain connects TRBV5-1 to TRBJ2-3; 10 positions agree with TRBD2. The V and J ends lost 1 base and 0 bases, in that order; junction bases with no gene match: 8. Germline lookup yields CDR1 SGHRS and CDR2 YFSETQ. The length of the CDR3 is 18 residues. CDR3 in amino acids: CASSLTLAGGLSTDTQYF. CDR3 bases: TGCGCCAGCAGCTTGACGTTAGCGGGGGGACTGAGCACAGATACGCAGTATTTT.

This clonotype was detected a few times. The genes are TRBV7-9 and TRBJ1-2, with 7 positions matching TRBD1. The CDR3 is 12 residues long. The germline V gene has CDR1 SEHNR and CDR2 FQNEAQ (reference sequence). J lost 8 bases, V lost 5 bases, and 5 bases had no gene match. This chain's CDR3 is CASSPTGDGYTF. CDR3 sequence (DNA): TGTGCCAGCAGCCCTACAGGGGACGGCTACACCTTC. Variable domain in full (rest from reference TRBV7-9 and TRBJ1-2): DTGVSQNPRHKITKRGQNVTFRCDPISEHNRLYWYRQTLGQGPEFLTYFQNEAQLEKSRLLSDRFSAERPKGSFSTLEIQRTEQGDSAMYLCASSPTGDGYTFGSGTRLTVV.

This clonotype came up a few times. The chain recombines TRBV6-4 with TRBJ2-1; a weak D match, TRBD2 (5 bases). The germline V gene encodes CDR1 MRHNA and CDR2 SNTAGT. V was trimmed by 4 bases and J by 1 base, leaving 11 bases between them. This CDR3 region has 15 residues. This CDR3 reads CASSVLRGSYNEQFF. The CDR3 nucleotides are TGTGCCAGCAGTGTACTCCGGGGTTCCTACAATGAGCAGTTCTTC.

The chain employs TRBV12-3 or TRBV12-4 and TRBJ2-2, with D hard to call. V was shortened by 3 bases and J by 3 bases, with 8 bases between the two germline ends. The CDR3 sequence is 14 residues long. CDR3 sequence (DNA): TGTGCCAGCAGTTTGTTGAAGGACACCGGGGAGCTGTTTTTT. This gives the protein CASSLLKDTGELFF.

The V gene is TRBV7-2, the J gene TRBJ1-4; no definite D call. The CDR3 spans 16 residues. V shed 1 base and J shed 4 bases, with 13 bases lying between them. Germline-derived CDR1 and CDR2 are SGHTA and FQGNSA. Here the CDR3 reads CASSLDSGLGNEKLFF. The CDR3 DNA reads TGTGCCAGCAGCTTAGATTCCGGGCTGGGTAATGAAAAACTGTTTTTT.

This clonotype was counted at least ten times. The V gene is TRBV4-1, the J gene TRBJ1-1; D perhaps matches TRBD1 (6 bases). The germline V gene has CDR1 MGHRA and CDR2 YSYEKL. The CDR3 extends over 16 amino acids. V was clipped by 1 base and J by 1 base, with 13 bases between them. This CDR3 is CASSQVGGPPNTEAFF. The CDR3 nucleotides read TGCGCCAGCAGCCAAGTCGGGGGGCCGCCGAACACTGAAGCTTTCTTT.

This clonotype occurred a few times. The V and J genes are TRBV12-3 or TRBV12-4 and TRBJ2-7, with 7 nucleotides matching TRBD1. This CDR3 is 14 amino acids long. V was clipped by 10 bases and J by 3 bases; unmatched bases: 12. CDR3 region: CATTSGTANYEQYF. CDR3 coding DNA: TGTGCCACTACGTCCGGGACAGCTAACTACGAGCAGTACTTC.

This clonotype has more than one count but fewer than ten. The chain combines TRBV12-3 or TRBV12-4 with TRBJ1-5; D is unresolved. This CDR3 comprises 13 residues. Deletions cut 5 bases from V and 5 bases from J, with 10 bases between. The CDR3 DNA is TGTGCCAGCAGTCTCACGGATTATCAGCCCCAGCATTTT. It yields the protein CASSLTDYQPQHF.

Note on this clonotype: No conserved phenylalanine or tryptophan ends this CDR3, so it is likely a read error. The gene calls are TRBV12-3 or TRBV12-4 and TRBJ2-7; TRBD1 aligns across 7 bases. The V and J ends lost 5 bases and 6 bases, in that order; junction bases with no gene match: 10. The CDR3 runs to 14 residues. The CDR3: CASSPPGQWGEQYL. CDR3 DNA sequence: TGTGCCAGCAGTCCACCGGGACAGTGGGGCGAGCAGTACTTG.

The sample holds a few counts of this clonotype. The V and J genes are TRBV4-3 and TRBJ1-4; D remains ambiguous. The CDR3 is 13 residues long. Trimming stripped 0 bases from V and 8 bases from J, with 7 bases between. Germline V gene data show CDR1 as LGHNA and CDR2 as YSLEER. The CDR3 region has the DNA TGCGCCAGCAGCCAAGATTTTCGGGAAAAACTGTTTTTT. Residues: CASSQDFREKLFF.

The rearrangement joins TRBV5-1 to TRBJ2-7, with D tentatively TRBD1 or TRBD2 (5 bases each). The CDR3 loop spans 14 amino acids. Trimming took off 0 bases at V and 2 bases at J, with 9 bases between the two ends. The V gene's germline CDR1 is SGHRS and CDR2 YFSETQ. CDR3 nucleotides: TGCGCCAGCAGCTTGGAAGGGACCACCTACGAGCAGTACTTC. Amino acids: CASSLEGTTYEQYF.

This clonotype was seen a single time. The chain joins TRBV10-3 to TRBJ2-7; a possible D gene is TRBD2 (7 bases). The CDR3 has 14 residues. The V gene lost 11 bases and the J gene lost 1 base, with 18 bases spanning the gap. Germline V gene data show CDR1 as ENHRY and CDR2 as SYGVKD. CDR3 in amino acids: CAAQGGTPSYEQYF. The DNA for the CDR3 is TGTGCCGCACAGGGAGGGACACCGTCCTACGAGCAGTACTTC.

The chain carries TRBV11-2 and TRBJ2-7; TRBD2 might be the D (6 bases). V was cut by 0 bases and J by 2 bases, with 11 bases left in between. The CDR3 runs 15 residues. Germline values: CDR1 SGHAT, CDR2 FQNNGV. CDR3 in amino acids: CASSLEVGLPYEQYF. CDR3 nucleotide sequence: TGTGCCAGCAGCTTAGAGGTGGGACTCCCCTACGAGCAGTACTTC.

This clonotype was found a few times. The chain joins TRBV7-9 to TRBJ1-4; D call uncertain. V was clipped by 8 bases and J by 8 bases, with 18 bases between them. The CDR3 spans 14 residues. Per the germline V gene, CDR1 is SEHNR and CDR2 is FQNEAQ (reference sequence). The CDR3 DNA sequence: TGTGCCAGCTCGCGGGCCCCCGTAGACGAAAAACTGTTTTTT. Encoded protein: CASSRAPVDEKLFF.

The chain uses TRBV9 and TRBJ2-5; tentatively, D is TRBD2 (5 bases). The germline gives CDR1 SGDLS, CDR2 YYNGEE. V was shortened by 3 bases and J by 1 base, with 10 bases between the two germline ends. CDR3 length: 14 amino acids. CDR3 sequence reads: CASSAGRGQETQYF. Here the CDR3 DNA reads TGTGCCAGCAGCGCAGGACGGGGCCAAGAGACCCAGTACTTC.

The table lists this clonotype with a few counts. The chain uses TRBV3-1 and TRBJ2-7; no reliable D call. Per the germline V gene, CDR1 is LGHDT and CDR2 is YNNKEL (reference sequence). The CDR3 consists of 14 residues. V was shortened by 1 base and J by 6 bases, with 13 bases between the two germline ends. The chain's CDR3 is CASSQAQKGAEQYF. CDR3 coding DNA: TGTGCCAGCAGCCAAGCCCAGAAAGGCGCCGAGCAGTACTTC.

This clonotype has at least ten counts. The chain carries TRBV20-1 and TRBJ1-1, with D perhaps matching TRBD1 (5 bases). Per the germline V gene, CDR1 is DFQATT and CDR2 is SNEGSKA (reference sequence). Trimming left V 0 bases short and J 8 bases short, with 13 bases between. CDR3 length: 13 amino acids. The CDR3 sequence is CSARDHMQGEAFF. For the CDR3, the DNA is TGCAGTGCTAGAGATCATATGCAGGGCGAAGCTTTCTTT.

The chain combines TRBV3-1 with TRBJ2-3, with D possibly matching TRBD2 (7 bases). CDR3 length: 15 amino acids. Germline CDR1 and CDR2: LGHDT and YNNKEL (reference sequence). Trimming shortened V by 4 bases and J by 6 bases, and 17 bases separated the two germline ends. CDR3 protein: CASSRDEGGMDTQYF. In DNA, the CDR3 is TGTGCCAGCAGCCGCGACGAGGGGGGGATGGATACGCAGTATTTT.

This clonotype was counted only a few times. The V call is TRBV11-2, the J call TRBJ2-3; 7 positions match TRBD1. The germline CDR1 and CDR2 sequences are SGHAT and FQNNGV. V lost 5 bases, J lost 2 bases, and 4 bases stayed unmatched. This CDR3 is built from 14 residues. CDR3 region: CASSQGDPTDTQYF. CDR3 in DNA: TGTGCCAGCAGCCAGGGGGACCCCACAGATACGCAGTATTTT.

This clonotype was detected only a few times. The rearrangement joins TRBV7-2 to TRBJ2-5; D ambiguous. Germline V CDR1 and CDR2: SGHTA, FQGNSA. The V gene lost 2 bases and the J gene lost 1 base, with 8 bases spanning the gap. This CDR3 has 14 residues. The CDR3 DNA reads TGTGCCAGCAGCTTAAGTGCCTTCCAAGAGACCCAGTACTTC. It is translated as CASSLSAFQETQYF.

There are many counts of this clonotype. V is TRBV19 and J is TRBJ2-1, with D perhaps TRBD1 (5 bases). Germline values: CDR1 LNHDA, CDR2 SQIVND (reference sequence). This CDR3 has 14 residues. V was shortened by 3 bases and J by 7 bases, with 13 bases between the two germline ends. The chain's CDR3 is CASSIKRGFNEQFF. The CDR3 region has the DNA TGTGCCAGTAGTATTAAAAGGGGTTTTAATGAGCAGTTCTTC.